The 17 T cell receptor beta chains presented below share a single source sample, sequenced in a study of Ad26.COV2.S vaccination and SARS-CoV-2 variants. Produced via immunoSEQ multiplex PCR; TCRdb's table is partial and in-frame only. The top ten clones hold 2.1% of a sample with approximately 300,000 clones, around four fifths of them seen once. Treatment of the sample: roughly 18 received Ad26.COV2.S at low or high dose, single or two shots; several received placebo; per-sample allocation not given. Day 63 after the first injection of vaccine or placebo was the sampling time. Specimen: peripheral blood, collected in a trial of Ad26.COV2.S vaccine versus placebo. The source is a person aged 18 to 65 who received the Ad26.COV2.S COVID-19 vaccine or a placebo.

The V and J genes are TRBV9 and TRBJ1-2; D call uncertain. CDR3 size: 15 residues. The V end was cut by 1 base, the J end by 1 base, with 11 bases between. CDR1 is SGDLS, CDR2 YYNGEE, per germline. The CDR3 loop reads CASSVKQTNNYGYTF. CDR3 DNA sequence: TGTGCCAGCAGCGTAAAACAGACGAATAACTATGGCTACACCTTC.

This clone was counted only a few times. The rearrangement links TRBV7-9 to TRBJ1-1; D ambiguous. CDR1 is SEHNR, CDR2 FQNEAQ, per germline (reference sequence). The CDR3 spans 11 residues. Trimming shortened V by 6 bases and J by 1 base, and 3 bases separated the two germline ends. The CDR3 coding sequence is TGTGCCAGCAGGGAGAACACTGAAGCTTTCTTT. The encoded protein is CASRENTEAFF.

V and J are TRBV19 and TRBJ2-1; TRBD2 agrees at 9 bases. The V and J ends lost 7 bases and 4 bases, in that order; junction bases with no gene match: 5. The CDR3 has 14 amino acids. Per the germline V gene, CDR1 is LNHDA and CDR2 is SQIVND (reference sequence). In nucleotides, the CDR3 is TGTGCCAGTATGTGGCGGGGGGGTTACAATGAGCAGTTCTTC. Its translation is CASMWRGGYNEQFF.

V and J are TRBV27 and TRBJ1-6; D unclear. Germline CDR1 and CDR2: MNHEY and SMNVEV (reference sequence). This CDR3 is 14 amino acids long. V lost 6 bases, J lost 7 bases, and 13 bases lay in between. This chain's CDR3 is CASSTWALNSPLHF. Here the CDR3 DNA reads TGTGCCAGCAGCACATGGGCGCTAAATTCACCCCTCCACTTT.

The chain is built from TRBV29-1 and TRBJ2-5; D might be TRBD2 (6 bases). The germline gives CDR1 SQVTM, CDR2 ANQGSEA. Deletions cut 6 bases from V and 4 bases from J, with 15 bases between. The CDR3 length is 13 residues. The CDR3 loop is CSVGGVTAETQYF. The CDR3, as DNA: TGCAGCGTCGGCGGGGTGACAGCAGAGACCCAGTACTTC.

The chain is built from TRBV1 and TRBJ2-1; the D call TRBD2 from the table was never checked on the DNA. TRBV1 is recorded as a pseudogene. The CDR3 is made up of 12 amino acids. The DNA of the CDR3 is TGCACCAGCAGTCGGACTAGCAATGAGCAGTTCTTC. Its translation: CTSSRTSNEQFF.

The chain couples TRBV25-1 to TRBJ2-7; TRBD1 matches 9 bases. Germline V gene sequence: CDR1 MGHDK, CDR2 SYGVNS. Trimming took 3 bases from V and 0 from J; bases not matched to a gene: 3. CDR3 length: 15 amino acids. For the CDR3, the DNA is TGTGCCAGCAGTGAGGGACAGGGTTACTCCTACGAGCAGTACTTC. Its translation is CASSEGQGYSYEQYF.

This clone appeared a single time. The chain joins TRBV6-5 to TRBJ1-3, with D perhaps matching TRBD1 (5 bases). This CDR3 is 11 amino acids long. With 3 bases removed from V and 10 bases from J, the gap between germline ends came to 7 bases. Germline V CDR1 and CDR2: MNHEY, SVGAGI. The CDR3 DNA reads TGTGCCAGCAGTTATCAGGGAACCATATATTTT. Amino acids: CASSYQGTIYF.

This clone was counted between two and nine times. The chain uses TRBV28 and TRBJ2-1; the D gene could be TRBD1 or TRBD2 (6 bases each). There are 11 residues in the CDR3. CDR1 MDHEN and CDR2 SYDVKM come from the germline V gene. V was trimmed by 7 bases and J by 12 bases, leaving 13 bases between them. The CDR3 DNA reads as TGTGCCAGCAACTACAGGGACTTGCAGTTCTTC. This sequence encodes CASNYRDLQFF.

This clone was picked up a small number of times. Other DNA sequences in this specimen translate into the identical CDR3. The CDR3 here is CASSLSLYEQYF. DNA of the CDR3: TGTGCCAGCAGTTTAAGCCTGTACGAGCAGTACTTC. The rearrangement links TRBV28 to TRBJ2-7; D is uncertain. From germline, CDR1 is MDHEN and CDR2 SYDVKM. Trimming took 2 bases from V and 4 from J, leaving 6 bases between them. CDR3 size: 12 residues.

The V call is TRBV15, the J call TRBJ2-7, with D unclear. Trimming took 5 bases from V and 5 from J, leaving 10 bases between them. The germline V gene has CDR1 LNHNV and CDR2 YYDKDF (reference sequence). This CDR3 has 12 residues. This CDR3 reads CATSDRVDEQYF. Written as DNA, the CDR3 is TGTGCCACCAGCGATCGGGTGGACGAGCAGTACTTC.

This clone has a single count. The J gene is TRBJ2-7, the V gene TRBV19, with no clear D. Germline V gene sequence: CDR1 LNHDA, CDR2 SQIVND (reference sequence). Trimming took 6 bases from V and 0 from J, leaving 12 bases between them. The CDR3 sequence is 14 residues long. CDR3 nucleotide sequence: TGTGCCAGTAGCAATAATCCTAGCTCCTACGAGCAGTACTTC. Translation gives CASSNNPSSYEQYF.

V and J are TRBV9 and TRBJ2-5, with D perhaps matching TRBD1 (6 bases). CDR3 length equals 13 residues. The germline CDR1 and CDR2 sequences are SGDLS and YYNGEE. Trimming left V 1 base short and J 2 bases short, with 6 bases between. The CDR3 nucleotides are TGTGCCAGCAGCGTACAGGGGCAAGAGACCCAGTACTTC. Its translation is CASSVQGQETQYF.

This CDR3 is CASTFLGQGVAFF. CDR3 coding DNA: TGTGCCAGCACCTTCCTGGGACAGGGCGTCGCTTTCTTT. The chain employs TRBV12-3 or TRBV12-4 and TRBJ1-1; TRBD1 agrees at 9 bases. V lost 7 bases to trimming and J lost 11 bases; unmatched junction nucleotides: 11. This CDR3 has 13 residues.

This chain joins TRBV5-5 and TRBJ2-5; TRBD2 matches at 9 bases. Germline values: CDR1 SGHKS, CDR2 YYEKEE (reference sequence). Trimming removed 2 bases from V and 0 bases from J; junction bases left unmatched: 8. The CDR3 sequence is 17 residues long. The CDR3 nucleotides are TGTGCCAGCAGCTTCCAGCGGGGGGCCCCCCACCAAGAGACCCAGTACTTC. This gives the protein CASSFQRGAPHQETQYF.

V is TRBV9 and J is TRBJ1-6; D remains ambiguous. Germline assignment: CDR1 SGDLS and CDR2 YYNGEE. With 2 bases removed from V and 5 bases from J, the gap between germline ends came to 5 bases. The CDR3 consists of 13 residues. DNA of the CDR3: TGTGCCAGCAGCGTCGGAGATAATTCACCCCTCCACTTT. This sequence encodes CASSVGDNSPLHF.

This chain links TRBV11-2 with TRBJ2-7; D unclear. Per the germline V gene, CDR1 is SGHAT and CDR2 is FQNNGV. The CDR3 runs to 16 residues. Trimming took off 4 bases at V and 1 base at J, with 17 bases between the two ends. CDR3: CASSYLGWAPSYEQYF. CDR3 bases: TGTGCCAGCAGCTACCTCGGGTGGGCACCATCCTACGAGCAGTACTTC.